The rows below give T cell receptor beta chains drawn from one sample of a study of blood T cell repertoires in COVID-19. Method: immunoSEQ multiplex PCR; TCRdb's copy keeps in-frame clones and lacks some. Of 380,000 or so clones in the sample, roughly 80% were seen once. Material for sequencing was peripheral blood. The receptor source for this set is a human donor with acute or convalescent COVID-19. The donor label of this sample is uncertain. The conserved cysteine and the conserved F or W are not part of the CDR3 here. The order of the fields is D gene, J gene, V gene, CDR3 protein. The D gene is left open where the match is weak.

d_gene: .; j_gene: TRBJ1-4; v_gene: TRBV5-6; CDR3aa: ASSHGGPGNEKLF
d_gene: .; j_gene: TRBJ2-7; v_gene: TRBV5-1; CDR3aa: ASSLHRDEQY
d_gene: TRBD2; j_gene: TRBJ2-2; v_gene: TRBV5-1; CDR3aa: ASSLAGGPGGELF
d_gene: .; j_gene: TRBJ2-3; v_gene: TRBV7-6; CDR3aa: ASSLGRGGRTDTQY
d_gene: TRBD1; j_gene: TRBJ1-1; v_gene: TRBV5-1; CDR3aa: ASSLVTGGGSTEAF
d_gene: TRBD2; j_gene: TRBJ2-1; v_gene: TRBV19; CDR3aa: ASSKEVLAGSLDEQF
d_gene: TRBD1; j_gene: TRBJ2-1; v_gene: TRBV11-2; CDR3aa: ASSSGQGREQF
d_gene: .; j_gene: TRBJ1-2; v_gene: TRBV29-1; CDR3aa: SVEGGGGVGYT
d_gene: TRBD1; j_gene: TRBJ2-5; v_gene: TRBV28; CDR3aa: ASRSTGDGTQY
d_gene: .; j_gene: TRBJ1-6; v_gene: TRBV27; CDR3aa: ASSLTDRRNSPLH
d_gene: TRBD1; j_gene: TRBJ1-2; v_gene: TRBV6-6; CDR3aa: ASTSGTANYGYT
d_gene: .; j_gene: TRBJ1-2; v_gene: TRBV18; CDR3aa: ASSPKLQQGWHGYT
d_gene: TRBD1; j_gene: TRBJ1-1; v_gene: TRBV18; CDR3aa: ASSPTGDRNTEAF
d_gene: .; j_gene: TRBJ2-7; v_gene: TRBV2; CDR3aa: ASGRQGYEQY
d_gene: .; j_gene: TRBJ2-1; v_gene: TRBV5-1; CDR3aa: ASSLSRARYEQF
d_gene: .; j_gene: TRBJ2-1; v_gene: TRBV7-9; CDR3aa: ASRSESGGTKQF
d_gene: TRBD1; j_gene: TRBJ2-7; v_gene: TRBV24-1; CDR3aa: ATSDNRDRGQQY
d_gene: TRBD1; j_gene: TRBJ1-3; v_gene: TRBV25-1; CDR3aa: ASSETGQGNTIY
d_gene: .; j_gene: TRBJ1-1; v_gene: TRBV4-1; CDR3aa: ASSQGDINTEAF
d_gene: TRBD1; j_gene: TRBJ2-7; v_gene: TRBV10-2; CDR3aa: AITPGTGVYEQY
d_gene: TRBD2; j_gene: TRBJ2-1; v_gene: TRBV7-9; CDR3aa: ASSYLMGTSGKDEQF
d_gene: .; j_gene: TRBJ1-1; v_gene: TRBV5-4; CDR3aa: ASSAAVGLDTEAF
d_gene: TRBD2; j_gene: TRBJ2-7; v_gene: TRBV28; CDR3aa: ASSWTSGSAGEQY
d_gene: TRBD2; j_gene: TRBJ2-1; v_gene: TRBV15; CDR3aa: ATSREYPSGVYNEQF
d_gene: .; j_gene: TRBJ1-1; v_gene: TRBV12-3/TRBV12-4; CDR3aa: ASSMNTEAF
d_gene: .; j_gene: TRBJ1-1; v_gene: TRBV19; CDR3aa: ASSIGGGTEAF
d_gene: TRBD1; j_gene: TRBJ1-2; v_gene: TRBV27; CDR3aa: ASSSWTGGAYT
d_gene: TRBD1; j_gene: TRBJ2-2; v_gene: TRBV24-1; CDR3aa: ATYDRGTGELF
d_gene: .; j_gene: TRBJ1-5; v_gene: TRBV7-8; CDR3aa: ASSLGQGPQPQH
d_gene: .; j_gene: TRBJ2-7; v_gene: TRBV30; CDR3aa: AWGFQSYEQY
d_gene: .; j_gene: TRBJ1-2; v_gene: TRBV28; CDR3aa: ASSFAGGGYT
d_gene: TRBD1; j_gene: TRBJ1-2; v_gene: TRBV5-1; CDR3aa: ASSTGGGDYGYT
d_gene: TRBD2; j_gene: TRBJ2-7; v_gene: TRBV30; CDR3aa: AWSVRRTSGGNEQY
d_gene: TRBD1; j_gene: TRBJ1-2; v_gene: TRBV20-1; CDR3aa: SASRGDRVYGYT
d_gene: TRBD1; j_gene: TRBJ1-5; v_gene: TRBV11-1; CDR3aa: ASSFLPGQGGQPQH
d_gene: TRBD2; j_gene: TRBJ2-3; v_gene: TRBV2; CDR3aa: AGEPGLAGDTDTQY
d_gene: TRBD2; j_gene: TRBJ2-5; v_gene: TRBV6-1; CDR3aa: ASSELSGGAAQETQY
d_gene: .; j_gene: TRBJ1-2; v_gene: TRBV2; CDR3aa: ASRDRTTAAYGYT
d_gene: .; j_gene: TRBJ1-6; v_gene: TRBV5-1; CDR3aa: ASSDQTRHNSPLH
d_gene: .; j_gene: TRBJ1-2; v_gene: TRBV19; CDR3aa: ASSGRTVNQNYGYT
d_gene: .; j_gene: TRBJ2-6; v_gene: TRBV28; CDR3aa: ASSIRVATGANVLT
d_gene: TRBD1; j_gene: TRBJ1-1; v_gene: TRBV6-5; CDR3aa: ASMRDRGLTEAF
d_gene: TRBD2; j_gene: TRBJ2-1; v_gene: TRBV19; CDR3aa: ASNFGGGSSYNEQF
d_gene: TRBD1; j_gene: TRBJ1-1; v_gene: TRBV30; CDR3aa: AWSVGDRNTEAF
d_gene: TRBD1; j_gene: TRBJ1-2; v_gene: TRBV10-3; CDR3aa: AIRDRVSDGYT
d_gene: .; j_gene: TRBJ1-1; v_gene: TRBV27; CDR3aa: ASSRYMNTEAF
d_gene: .; j_gene: TRBJ1-4; v_gene: TRBV2; CDR3aa: ASSSRLSSSEKLF
d_gene: TRBD1; j_gene: TRBJ1-2; v_gene: TRBV19; CDR3aa: ASSPRDRGGYT